This TCR beta chain was sequenced for a study of blood T cells in healthy people across ages. The study, taken as a whole, reports: The study could not conclusively compare naive and antigen-experienced cells, given its unsorted PBMCs. Diversity estimated from one million T cells was considered an underestimate.

The trim removed 6 bases at V and 4 bases at J, leaving 4 bases unmatched. The CDR3 is 12 amino acids. The V gene's germline CDR1 is DFQATT and CDR2 SNEGSKA (reference sequence). A second about 6 to 12 cycle PCR used barcoded and J-beta primers. TCRdb recomputed calls from the 5' RACE reads with MiXCR, one row per CDR3 protein. The profile shows 1.5 million to 2 million distinct CDR3 sequences, about 50% of them singletons. This clonotype was detected a few times. Its antigen remains unidentified. Samples had at least 7 million PBMCs isolated from them. The origin of this receptor is a woman in her 40s in good health. The chain uses TRBV20-1 and TRBJ2-7, with 9 positions matching TRBD2. The sample consisted of blood. Written as DNA, the CDR3 is TGCAGTGCAGTAGCGGGGGTATACGAGCAGTACTTC. This codes for CSAVAGVYEQYF.